This is a list of T cell receptor beta chains from one sample in a study of OX40 agonist ivuxolimab in advanced cancers. Libraries were prepared by immunoSEQ multiplex PCR; TCRdb keeps only in-frame clonotypes and omits some of them. The data hold about 60,000 clones, with 88% observed a single time. The sequencing used CD4+ or CD8+ T cells sorted from blood, collected in a trial of the OX40 agonist ivuxolimab. These receptors all come from an adult with an advanced solid tumor such as melanoma, head and neck, liver or kidney cancer. Each CDR3 is given without its conserved first and last residue.

TRBV2	TRBJ2-5	ASSDGAGGPETQY
TRBV5-1	TRBJ2-7	ASSDGGPRYEQY
TRBV9	TRBJ1-3	ASSVGPFSSGNTIY
TRBV7-2	TRBJ2-7	ASSLTSGSGEQY
TRBV6-5	TRBJ2-7	ASNRVRTYEQY
TRBV4-2	TRBJ2-3	ASSSTGTSGGGDTQY
TRBV18	TRBJ1-2	ASSPLDRTGYT
TRBV6-5	TRBJ2-5	ASSRQWTSQETQY
TRBV5-1	TRBJ1-2	ASSITINYGYT
TRBV2	TRBJ2-2	ASSDTHTGELF
TRBV28	TRBJ1-5	ASSPPGAISNQPQH
TRBV5-4	TRBJ2-2	ASSSDGNTGELF
TRBV6-5	TRBJ2-7	ASSYTGPGFNEQY
TRBV28	TRBJ1-5	ASSLLGDISTYSNQPQH
TRBV19	TRBJ2-3	ASRDIGTDTQY
TRBV27	TRBJ2-7	ASKRDTPSYEQY
TRBV4-2	TRBJ1-2	ASSQDLMGQGYGYT
TRBV5-1	TRBJ1-2	ASSPIGRQANYGYT
TRBV9	TRBJ2-3	ASSPSGGISTDTQY
TRBV28	TRBJ1-2	ASRGDRGYGYT
TRBV5-1	TRBJ1-1	ASSLNTGNTEAF
TRBV5-4	TRBJ2-1	ASSFSRRRMGNEQF
TRBV19	TRBJ2-5	ASREGRRALQETQY
TRBV5-1	TRBJ2-3	ASSLGGPTDTQY
TRBV5-1	TRBJ2-6	ASSSTISGANVLT
TRBV2	TRBJ2-1	ASIKYTGTGGRNEQF
TRBV19	TRBJ1-1	ASSIALRGYSTEAF
TRBV7-3	TRBJ2-1	ASSLTYSWGVAENEQF
TRBV28	TRBJ2-7	ASSFGDRVNSYEQY
TRBV19	TRBJ2-5	ASTHRRASGSGTQETQY
TRBV7-9	TRBJ2-3	ASSLGVVGSATDTQY
TRBV28	TRBJ2-7	ASSRDPTGWGEQY
TRBV5-4	TRBJ2-1	ASSSGQGSYNEQF
TRBV30	TRBJ1-6	AWDEDRASPLH
TRBV7-2	TRBJ2-1	ASSLEGSSYNEQF
TRBV5-1	TRBJ2-1	ASSLAGAANEQF
TRBV5-5	TRBJ2-1	ASSSRLAGVVAYNEQF
TRBV15	TRBJ2-1	ATSRRTGQNNEQF
TRBV6-6	TRBJ2-7	ASRDRDGLREQY
TRBV30	TRBJ2-5	AWSVQGTQY
TRBV9	TRBJ2-1	ASSDGGVIYNEQF
TRBV6-5	TRBJ1-2	ASRDRTGNNYGYT
TRBV2	TRBJ2-4	ASSEALREENY
TRBV4-1	TRBJ1-4	ASSDIGGSANEKLF
TRBV29-1	TRBJ2-7	SVTDRAREQY
TRBV29-1	TRBJ2-3	SHGEGPTDTQY
TRBV28	TRBJ2-7	ASSLPTGSLEQY